The 24 T cell receptor beta chains listed next were all sequenced from one sample in a study of shared clonotypes between healthy human individuals. Assay: immunoSEQ multiplex PCR; the TCRdb copy retains only in-frame clones and omits some. Of some 740,000 clones in the sample, 80% to 95% were seen once. Naive CD8 isolation took CD45RO-negative cells positively selected for CCR7 and excluded terminally differentiated effector memory CD45RA+ cells. Specimen: naive CD8+ T cells sorted from blood. The receptors were sampled from a man between 25 and 39 years old in good health.

This chain joins TRBV28 and TRBJ2-7; maybe TRBD1 (5 bases). The ends were cut back, 0 bases at V and 2 bases at J, with 14 bases in the middle. The germline gives CDR1 MDHEN, CDR2 SYDVKM. CDR3 length: 16 residues. The CDR3 loop is CASSLWQDDSPYEQYF. The CDR3 coding sequence is TGTGCCAGCAGTTTATGGCAGGACGACAGCCCCTACGAGCAGTACTTC.

The chain links TRBV15 to TRBJ1-3; a weak D match, TRBD1 (6 bases). CDR3 length equals 17 residues. The germline V gene encodes CDR1 LNHNV and CDR2 YYDKDF (reference sequence). Deletions cut 5 bases from V and 2 bases from J, with 19 bases between. CDR3 residues: CATSGPRGTNPGNTIYF. The CDR3 DNA reads TGTGCCACCAGCGGTCCCAGGGGAACTAATCCTGGAAACACCATATATTTT.

The CDR3 region is CASSLVGTGFGEQFF. The CDR3 nucleotides read TGTGCCAGCAGCTTGGTGGGCACGGGGTTCGGTGAGCAGTTCTTC. V gene TRBV5-4 combines with J gene TRBJ2-1; tentative D call: TRBD2 (5 bases). The CDR3 contains 15 residues. The V end was cut by 0 bases, the J end by 9 bases, with 16 bases between. Looked up from germline, CDR1 is SGHNT and CDR2 is YYREEE (reference sequence). Supplemented by reference TRBV5-4 and TRBJ2-1, the full variable domain reads ETGVTQSPTHLIKTRGQQVTLRCSSQSGHNTVSWYQQALGQGPQFIFQYYREEENGRGNFPPRFSGLQFPNYSSELNVNALELDDSALYLCASSLVGTGFGEQFFGPGTRLTVL.

The chain's CDR3 is CASSYLIGSSYEQYF. Written as DNA, the CDR3 is TGTGCCAGCAGTTACTTGATCGGGAGTTCCTACGAGCAGTACTTC. The chain has TRBV6-6 and TRBJ2-7, with D perhaps matching TRBD2 (6 bases). The germline gives CDR1 MNHNY, CDR2 SVGAGI (reference sequence). This CDR3 has 15 residues. V dropped 1 base and J dropped 1 base, with 11 bases sitting between them.

The chain employs TRBV7-9 and TRBJ2-5, with 9 bases identical to TRBD2. The junction had 7 bases not matched to a gene; V was cut back by 1 base and J by 4 bases. The CDR3 sequence is 16 residues long. Germline loops: CDR1 SEHNR, CDR2 FQNEAQ (reference sequence). Written as DNA, the CDR3 is TGTGCCAGCAGCTTAGTTTTGCGCGGGAGGGGAGAGACCCAGTACTTC. This gives the protein CASSLVLRGRGETQYF.

The rearrangement links TRBV27 to TRBJ1-1; TRBD1 might be the D (6 bases). The CDR3 length is 16 residues. V was clipped by 7 bases and J by 6 bases, with 24 bases between them. CDR1 MNHEY and CDR2 SMNVEV come from the germline V gene (reference sequence). The CDR3 coding sequence is TGTGCCAGCATGGGGGGACCAGGGGCTTTCGGCCCTGAAGCTTTCTTT. This translates into CASMGGPGAFGPEAFF.

The count of this clone is one. The rearrangement joins TRBV2 to TRBJ1-4; TRBD1 matches at 10 bases. Trimming removed 6 bases from V and 7 bases from J; junction bases left unmatched: 5. The CDR3 covers 14 residues. CDR1 is SNHLY, CDR2 FYNNEI, per germline. This chain's CDR3 is CASRAGTGVEKLFF. DNA for the CDR3: TGTGCCAGCAGAGCCGGGACAGGGGTTGAAAAACTGTTTTTT.

The CDR3: CASSGGARGTQYF. CDR3 sequence (DNA): TGTGCCAGCAGTGGCGGGGCTCGCGGTACGCAGTATTTT. The V call is TRBV25-1, the J call TRBJ2-3; tentatively, D is TRBD2 (6 bases). The CDR3 has 13 residues. Looked up from germline, CDR1 is MGHDK and CDR2 is SYGVNS. Trimming left V 4 bases short and J 8 bases short, with 13 bases between.

The J gene is TRBJ2-5, the V gene TRBV13; no firm D call. The CDR3 length is 19 residues. Germline V gives CDR1 PRHDT, CDR2 FYEKMQ (reference sequence). The ends were cut back, 0 bases at V and 0 bases at J, with 20 bases in the middle. The CDR3 sequence is CASSLGRAAPNSYQETQYF. CDR3 coding DNA: TGTGCCAGCAGCTTAGGTCGGGCAGCCCCGAACTCGTACCAAGAGACCCAGTACTTC.

V gene TRBV29-1 combines with J gene TRBJ2-7, with 8 bases fitting TRBD1. The V and J ends lost 7 bases and 1 base, in that order; junction bases with no gene match: 6. This CDR3 spans 13 amino acids. Germline values: CDR1 SQVTM, CDR2 ANQGSEA. The CDR3 nucleotides are TGCAGCGCAGCCGGGACAGGATCCTACGAGCAGTACTTC. The encoded protein is CSAAGTGSYEQYF.

The chain uses TRBV11-2 and TRBJ2-3; TRBD2 agrees at 10 bases. There are 17 residues in the CDR3. The V and J ends lost 2 bases and 0 bases, in that order; junction bases with no gene match: 5. Germline V gene lookup returns CDR1 SGHAT and CDR2 FQNNGV. The chain's CDR3 is CASSLNLAGESTDTQYF. In nucleotides, the CDR3 is TGTGCCAGCAGCTTAAATCTAGCGGGAGAGAGCACAGATACGCAGTATTTT.

The genes are TRBV14 and TRBJ2-1, with 8 bases that match TRBD2. Germline V CDR1 and CDR2: SGHDN, FVKESK. The CDR3 runs to 18 residues. V lost 1 base and J lost 8; bases outside the gene matches: 16. The CDR3 spells CASSQVVVWSGSHHEQFF. The CDR3, as DNA: TGTGCCAGCAGCCAAGTAGTTGTGTGGAGCGGGAGCCACCATGAGCAGTTCTTC. The full variable domain, in which reference TRBV14 and TRBJ2-1 provide the parts outside the CDR3, is EAGVTQFPSHSVIEKGQTVTLRCDPISGHDNLYWYRRVMGKEIKFLLHFVKESKQDESGMPNNRFLAERTGGTYSTLKVQPAELEDSGVYFCASSQVVVWSGSHHEQFFGPGTRLTVL.

V and J are TRBV10-2 and TRBJ2-7; TRBD2 matches at 8 bases. There are 14 residues in the CDR3. V gave up 4 bases and J gave up 0 bases; unmatched junction bases: 2. Germline CDR1 and CDR2: WSHSY and SAAADI. CDR3 residues: CASSVTSGSYEQYF. In nucleotides, the CDR3 is TGCGCCAGCAGTGTAACTAGCGGCTCCTACGAGCAGTACTTC.

The chain has TRBV7-2 and TRBJ2-7; either TRBD1 or TRBD2 may fit D (5 bases each). This CDR3 has 12 amino acids. Germline V gives CDR1 SGHTA, CDR2 FQGNSA. The ends were cut back, 5 bases at V and 3 bases at J, with 8 bases in the middle. CDR3 nucleotide sequence: TGTGCCAGCAGCGGGACCTACTACGAGCAGTACTTC. This codes for CASSGTYYEQYF.

The chain carries TRBV29-1 and TRBJ2-5; D is unresolved. V lost 6 bases and J 4 bases, leaving 18 bases between the germline ends. This CDR3 region has 14 residues. Germline CDR1 and CDR2: SQVTM and ANQGSEA. This CDR3 reads CSVKGWAYGETQYF. CDR3 DNA: TGCAGCGTCAAAGGGTGGGCCTACGGAGAGACCCAGTACTTC.

The chain carries TRBV9 and TRBJ1-5; D remains unclear. Germline V lookup: CDR1 SGDLS, CDR2 YYNGEE. Trimming pared 0 bases from V and 4 bases from J, leaving 17 bases between. The CDR3 extends over 17 amino acids. The CDR3 sequence is CASSVAPRPSANQPQHF. The CDR3 nucleotides read TGTGCCAGCAGCGTAGCACCGCGTCCATCGGCTAATCAGCCCCAGCATTTT. Looking up the rest from reference TRBV9 and TRBJ1-5 gives the full variable domain: DSGVTQTPKHLITATGQRVTLRCSPRSGDLSVYWYQQSLDQGLQFLIQYYNGEERAKGNILERFSAQQFPDLHSELNLSSLELGDSALYFCASSVAPRPSANQPQHFGDGTRLSIL.

V gene TRBV7-9 combines with J gene TRBJ1-1; possible D gene TRBD1, 5 bases. CDR1 and CDR2 (germline): SEHNR, FQNEAQ (reference sequence). The CDR3 is 14 residues long. With 5 bases removed from V and 6 bases from J, the gap between germline ends came to 16 bases. The CDR3 DNA reads as TGTGCCAGCAGCGCCGACGGGGCAGGAGCTGAAGCTTTCTTT. Amino acid sequence: CASSADGAGAEAFF.

This clone appeared once. The chain links TRBV10-1 to TRBJ2-1; D unresolved. The V gene's germline CDR1 is WNHNN and CDR2 SYGVQD (reference sequence). The CDR3 length is 12 residues. Trimming shortened V by 3 bases and J by 9 bases, and 9 bases separated the two germline ends. For the CDR3, the DNA is TGCGCCAGCAGTGACATAGTTAGTGAGCAGTTCTTC. Encoded protein: CASSDIVSEQFF.

This rearrangement joins TRBV7-9 to TRBJ2-2, with 10 bases lining up with TRBD2. Germline values: CDR1 SEHNR, CDR2 FQNEAQ (reference sequence). The CDR3 length is 16 residues. Germline trimming cut 6 bases from V and 1 base from J; bases unmatched to any gene: 5. CDR3 amino acids: CASRPGTSVNTGELFF. The CDR3 DNA sequence: TGTGCCAGCAGGCCCGGGACTAGCGTGAACACCGGGGAGCTGTTTTTT.

The V gene is TRBV28, the J gene TRBJ1-3; a possible D gene is TRBD1 (5 bases). Germline V CDR1 and CDR2: MDHEN, SYDVKM. There are 13 residues in the CDR3. The germline V and J ends were trimmed by 6 bases and 5 bases, with 11 bases remaining between them. DNA of the CDR3: TGTGCCAGCAGCCCGGACAATCGAAACACCATATATTTT. Translating it yields CASSPDNRNTIYF.

The chain is built from TRBV27 and TRBJ1-5; D remains ambiguous. The CDR3 has 15 amino acids. Germline CDR1 reads MNHEY; CDR2 reads SMNVEV (reference sequence). V was trimmed by 1 base and J by 6 bases, leaving 13 bases between them. Here the CDR3 reads CASSLFSGSGQPQHF. CDR3 bases: TGTGCCAGCAGTTTATTTTCGGGGTCTGGTCAGCCCCAGCATTTT.

As concerns this clone: This sample also contains other DNA sequences that code for the same CDR3. The gene calls are TRBV27 and TRBJ2-7; D possibly corresponds to TRBD2 (7 bases). The CDR3 covers 14 residues. CDR1 and CDR2 from the germline V gene are MNHEY and SMNVEV (reference sequence). Trimming cost V 3 bases and J 4 bases, with 13 bases left between them. Written as DNA, the CDR3 is TGTGCCAGCAGTTTGGGGGGGGCGCGATACGAGCAGTACTTC. It specifies CASSLGGARYEQYF.

CDR3 residues: CASSWGDGRATYEQYF. In DNA form, the CDR3 reads TGTGCCAGCAGCTGGGGCGACGGGCGGGCAACCTACGAGCAGTACTTC. V and J are TRBV7-2 and TRBJ2-7; D may be TRBD1 or TRBD2 (5 bases each). V dropped 4 bases and J dropped 2 bases, with 18 bases sitting between them. The CDR3 is 16 residues long. Germline V CDR1 and CDR2: SGHTA, FQGNSA.

The chain has TRBV4-3 and TRBJ2-3; 8 nucleotides line up with TRBD2. The CDR3 is 18 residues long. J gave up 0 bases and V 1 base, and 9 bases lay outside the gene matches. The germline gives CDR1 LGHNA, CDR2 YSLEER. The CDR3 nucleotides are TGCGCCAGCAGCCAAGTGCCCCTTGGGACTAGAAGCACAGATACGCAGTATTTT. Protein: CASSQVPLGTRSTDTQYF.